The next 7 T cell receptor beta chains were all read from a single sample in a study of blood T cells in healthy people across ages. It was with a sample-barcoded 5' primer and a J-beta primer mix that a second PCR of roughly 7 to 12 cycles was run. MiXCR was run by TCRdb on the 5' RACE reads, yielding one entry per CDR3 protein. The table records more than 900,000 distinct CDR3 sequences, 25% of them present only once. The same sample was also used in a study of T cells of mothers and their children.

What was sequenced was blood. Receptor source: a girl aged 2-10 years in good health.

This clonotype occurred a few times. J is TRBJ2-4 and V is TRBV6-2 or TRBV6-3, with D possibly TRBD2 on 5 matching bases. V was trimmed by 7 bases and J by 9 bases, leaving 19 bases between them. The CDR3 covers 14 residues. Germline V gene sequence: CDR1 MNHEY, CDR2 SVGEGT. CDR3 residues: CASNHDLVGGIQYF. The CDR3 DNA sequence: TGTGCCAGCAACCACGACCTGGTTGGAGGCATTCAGTACTTC.

This clonotype has a handful of counts. The chain is built from TRBV7-9 and TRBJ1-1; no clear D. CDR3 length: 15 residues. Germline lookup yields CDR1 SEHNR and CDR2 FQNEAQ (reference sequence). Trimming cost V 3 bases and J 1 base, with 12 bases left between them. CDR3 DNA: TGTGCCAGCAGCTTGGATCTGGGATCGAACACTGAAGCTTTCTTT. Its protein is CASSLDLGSNTEAFF.

The CDR3, as DNA: TGCAGCGTTACTTCCCCACAAAATGGACAGATCAACGAGCAGTACTTC. Amino acid sequence: CSVTSPQNGQINEQYF. J is TRBJ2-7 and V is TRBV29-1; the D gene is possibly TRBD1 (6 bases). The CDR3 covers 16 residues. Germline values: CDR1 SQVTM, CDR2 ANQGSEA. V was clipped by 5 bases and J by 5 bases, with 25 bases between them.

In its sample, this clonotype was seen a few times. The V call is TRBV14, the J call TRBJ2-1, with D perhaps TRBD2 (7 bases). Germline lookup yields CDR1 SGHDN and CDR2 FVKESK. V was trimmed by 4 bases and J by 4 bases, leaving 17 bases between them. The CDR3 length is 16 residues. CDR3 bases: TGTGCCAGCAGCCCACGGGGGGCACTGGGATACAATGAGCAGTTCTTC. Translated, it gives CASSPRGALGYNEQFF.

The chain has TRBV11-2 and TRBJ2-2; D ambiguous. The CDR3 runs 16 residues. The ends were cut back, 5 bases at V and 5 bases at J, with 18 bases in the middle. Per germline, CDR1 SGHAT and CDR2 FQNNGV. DNA of the CDR3: TGTGCCAGCAGCCCCCCCGGCATCGAGTCTACCGGGGAGCTGTTTTTT. Amino acid sequence: CASSPPGIESTGELFF.

This chain links TRBV7-2 with TRBJ2-2; TRBD2 matches at 12 bases. This CDR3 is 16 amino acids long. V was clipped by 4 bases and J by 8 bases; unmatched bases: 8. Germline V gene sequence: CDR1 SGHTA, CDR2 FQGNSA. The CDR3 loop reads CASSWDGTSGLGELFF. The DNA of the CDR3 is TGTGCCAGCAGCTGGGATGGGACTAGCGGGTTGGGGGAGCTGTTTTTT.

The chain combines TRBV11-2 with TRBJ1-5; D gene uncertain. The CDR3 totals 16 residues. Looked up from germline, CDR1 is SGHAT and CDR2 is FQNNGV. Trimming pared 4 bases from V and 3 bases from J, leaving 16 bases between. The CDR3 protein is CASSSHYQDVNQPQHF. The CDR3 DNA follows: TGTGCCAGCAGCTCACATTACCAGGACGTCAATCAGCCCCAGCATTTT.